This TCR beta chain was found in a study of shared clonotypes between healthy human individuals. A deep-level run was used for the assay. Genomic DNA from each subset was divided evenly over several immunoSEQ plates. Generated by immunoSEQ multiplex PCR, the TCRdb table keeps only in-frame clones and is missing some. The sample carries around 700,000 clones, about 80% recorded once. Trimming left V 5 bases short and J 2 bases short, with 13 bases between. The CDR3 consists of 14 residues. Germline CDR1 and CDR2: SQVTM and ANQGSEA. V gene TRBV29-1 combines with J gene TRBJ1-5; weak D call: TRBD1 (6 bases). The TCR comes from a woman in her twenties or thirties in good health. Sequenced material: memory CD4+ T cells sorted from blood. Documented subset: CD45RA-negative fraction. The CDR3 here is CSVSKGGGNQPQHF. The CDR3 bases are TGCAGCGTTAGTAAGGGGGGAGGCAATCAGCCCCAGCATTTT.